This TCR beta chain was captured by sequencing in a study of early stage breast cancer tumors (dated by TCRdb to the late 2010s). In the study overall: Of the roughly 17 invasive breast tumors, about a dozen were found to be estrogen receptor-positive, progesterone receptor-positive and HER2-negative. Most of the 12 ER+/PR+/HER2- tumors were invasive ductal carcinomas, while the other four were invasive lobular carcinomas. A read coverage of roughly 10-fold per sample was achieved on average. Across all samples, 2,500,000 or so templates representing 1,097,674 unique clonotypes were detected.

As for this clone: Its antigen is currently not known. No base-level quality is on record; no much larger clone is a single base apart.

Findings and caveats that apply to the study as a whole: Compared with adjacent normal breast tissue, tumors had around 2.5-fold higher T cell density and higher clonality. Chain pairing and functional markers such as CD4, CD8 and FOXP3 were missed by bulk genomic DNA sequencing of unsorted cells. Enriched TCRB sequences shared across patients were mostly commonly generated sequences, unlikely to play an important role in the tumor microenvironment. Analysis by tumor subtype was prevented by the small cohort size. Repertoires from blood and normal breast were more alike than repertoires from blood and tumor, and in about 90% of the 16 patients, comparing each tissue with blood separated tumor from normal.

CDR1 is given as MNHEY and CDR2 as SVGAGI, both from the germline V gene. V is trimmed back by 1 base and J by 1 base, and the junction contains 1 base that no gene match accounts for. There are 15 amino acids in the CDR3, from cysteine to phenylalanine inclusive. CDR3 DNA only is kept here, 45 bases in frame from base 1. Two independent genomic DNA replicates were amplified for each sample, with roughly 0.5 ug used for blood and about 1.5 ug for tumor or normal breast. Following the manufacturer's instructions, the ImmunoSeq Intro kit was used to carry out TCRB sequencing on genomic DNA. The multiplex PCR ran for 30 to 40 cycles using proprietary primers and spike-in control sequences for absolute quantification. An 87-bp fragment spanning the CDR3 and flanking V and J genes was sequenced with single-end 150-bp reads. Seven samples, with two replicates for each sample, were multiplexed per lane of an Illumina MiSeq using version 3.0 chemistry. Under the source paper's analysis protocol: Raw data were processed by the vendor's proprietary pipeline, with both replicates merged into one result per sample. Clonotypes were defined as productive rearrangements sharing the V-gene family, CDR3 amino acid sequence and J-gene segment. Clonality was computed as 1 minus the normalized Shannon entropy (Pielou evenness) of TCRB abundances. To estimate T cell density, the total number of templates was divided by the input cell count, which was inferred from how much DNA went in. Recon with default parameters was used to estimate total repertoire diversity and clonality. A clonotype was considered tumor-enriched if its abundance in tumor exceeded 0.1% and was at least 32-fold higher than its abundance in normal breast. Entries here come from immuneACCESS through TCRdb and include only in-frame sequences with V and J called. Some clones fail to appear in such tables; in the studies checked, an unresolved V gene covers under half of the shortfall, and the cause of the remainder is unknown. From that table come the V and J calls and clone size; the DNA was used to work out D and trimming. In this sample the table shows just over 50,000 clones, about 77% of which occur a single time. Roughly 3.4% of the sample lies in the top ten.

The study profiled bulk TCR beta-chain repertoires in matched peripheral blood, tumor and adjacent normal breast tissue taken from some 17 patients with early-stage breast cancer. Before surgery, roughly 4.5-11 mL of whole blood was collected in EDTA tubes and processed within 2 hours. Peripheral blood mononuclear cells were isolated by Ficoll-Paque centrifugation in SepMate-50 tubes. PBMCs were cryopreserved in aliquots of roughly 1.9 to 4 million cells in roughly 90% FBS with around 10% DMSO and kept in liquid nitrogen. The Qiagen AllPrep DNA/RNA Mini kit was used for genomic DNA extraction. The specimen sequenced was blood. The rearranged segments are TRBV6-5 and TRBJ2-3; the junction holds 8 bases that match TRBD2. This receptor was taken from a person aged 35 to 50 with breast cancer. The CDR3 is CASSYLTSGTDTQYF. In nucleotide form, the sequence is TGTGCCAGCAGTTACTTGACTAGCGGCACAGATACGCAGTATTTT.